A single sample is the source of the 9 T cell receptor beta chains below, sequenced in a study of T cells after posttransplantation cyclophosphamide (TCRdb year 2016). The treatment or condition label on this specimen signifies: high-dose cyclophosphamide on days +3 and +4 as single-agent GVHD prophylaxis. Busulfan and fludarabine conditioning, a related or unrelated marrow graft, and cyclophosphamide on days +3 and +4 were given to PTCy patients. The library was produced with the immunoSEQ multiplex PCR assay. TCRdb carries this immuneACCESS record with in-frame sequences only. Its versions omit some clonotypes, under half of them owing to an unresolved V gene in the studies checked, with the rest unexplained. In this sample the table shows 1,500 to 2,000 clones, 67% of which occur a single time. Jointly, the top ten make up under 40% of the sample. Sequencing was performed on CD8+ T cells sorted from PBMCs, taken after allogeneic stem cell transplant with posttransplant cyclophosphamide. Source of these receptors: a young adult male patient who received an allogeneic stem cell transplant from a related donor, was CMV-positive, and had acute GVHD only. Where a transplant has occurred, the graft donor may have supplied some of the T cells.

The chain uses TRBV19 and TRBJ2-3; TRBD2 aligns across 14 bases. The V segment lost 3 bases and the J segment 0 bases; nucleotides outside the gene matches: 5. In germline, CDR1 is LNHDA, CDR2 SQIVND (reference sequence). The CDR3 sequence is 18 residues long. The CDR3 DNA reads TGTGCCAGTAGTATCGGACTAGCGGGGGGCCCTAGCACAGATACGCAGTATTTT. Encoded protein: CASSIGLAGGPSTDTQYF.

J is TRBJ1-2 and V is TRBV7-2, with unresolved D. Trimming shortened V by 5 bases and J by 6 bases, and 10 bases separated the two germline ends. Germline CDR1 is SGHTA and CDR2 is FQGNSA. This CDR3 has 12 amino acids. CDR3 bases: TGTGCCAGCAGCCCGAGATCGGATGGCTACACCTTC. This encodes CASSPRSDGYTF.

This clone was seen more than once but under ten times. The chain has TRBV5-1 and TRBJ1-1; 9 bases map to TRBD1. This CDR3 spans 14 amino acids. Trimming cost V 2 bases and J 4 bases; bases outside gene matches: 3. Germline V gene lookup returns CDR1 SGHRS and CDR2 YFSETQ. CDR3 DNA: TGCGCCAGCAGCTTCCGACAGGGGGTCACTGAAGCTTTCTTT. Translation gives CASSFRQGVTEAFF.

The chain is built from TRBV5-8 and TRBJ1-5; D unclear. The CDR3 loop spans 14 amino acids. CDR1 and CDR2 (germline): SGHTS, YDEGEE. V shed 2 bases and J shed 2 bases, with 8 bases lying between them. CDR3 sequence (DNA): TGTGCCAGCAGCTTCCGGGTTCGCAATCAGCCCCAGCATTTT. Protein: CASSFRVRNQPQHF.

CDR3 coding DNA: TGTGCCAGCAGCCCTATGCAGGGGCACACCGGGGAGCTGTTTTTT. Its protein product is CASSPMQGHTGELFF. The J gene is TRBJ2-2, the V gene TRBV6-5; tentatively, D is TRBD1 (6 bases). V gave up 6 bases and J gave up 3 bases, with 14 bases separating them. CDR3 length equals 15 residues. Germline V gene data show CDR1 as MNHEY and CDR2 as SVGAGI.

V is TRBV9 and J is TRBJ2-5, with 7 positions matching TRBD2. V trimming: 4 bases; J trimming: 2 bases; junction bases outside the gene matches: 11. The CDR3 length is 16 residues. Germline V lookup: CDR1 SGDLS, CDR2 YYNGEE. This CDR3 reads CASSILEGAGQETQYF. DNA for the CDR3: TGTGCCAGCAGCATTCTCGAGGGAGCGGGGCAAGAGACCCAGTACTTC.

The chain is built from TRBV13 and TRBJ2-5, with a weak D call TRBD2 (5 bases). Trimming left V 0 bases short and J 5 bases short, with 7 bases between. This CDR3 has 13 amino acids. CDR1 and CDR2 from the germline V gene are PRHDT and FYEKMQ (reference sequence). In DNA, the CDR3 is TGTGCCAGCAGCTTAGGGGACTCGGAGACCCAGTACTTC. Translation: CASSLGDSETQYF.

This clone was recorded a few times. A far larger clone is one base from this, pointing to a likely read error. No conserved phenylalanine or tryptophan is present at the end of the CDR3, so a read error is the likely explanation. The chain links TRBV27 to TRBJ1-4, with D perhaps matching TRBD1 (6 bases). Germline V CDR1 and CDR2: MNHEY, SMNVEV (reference sequence). The CDR3 totals 13 residues. V was trimmed by 5 bases and J by 7 bases, leaving 11 bases between them. CDR3 in amino acids: CASSLQGREKLFY. CDR3 sequence (DNA): TGTGCCAGCAGTCTACAGGGTCGTGAAAAACTGTTTTAT.

V is TRBV7-2 and J is TRBJ2-1; 10 bases are shared with TRBD2. CDR1 is SGHTA and CDR2 is FQGNSA in the germline V gene. V lost 3 bases, J lost 8 bases, and 4 bases stayed unmatched. The CDR3 consists of 14 residues. CDR3 sequence: CASSFASGGYEQFF. The CDR3 nucleotides are TGTGCCAGCAGCTTTGCTAGCGGGGGCTATGAGCAGTTCTTC.